Listed below are T cell receptor beta chains from one sample, sequenced in a study of low-dose radiotherapy and immunotherapy resistance in tumors. TCRdb itself ran the reads through MiXCR, one entry per CDR3 protein. The table records around 80,000 distinct CDR3 sequences, around a sixth of them present only once. The specimen comprised PBMCs, sampled after low-dose radiotherapy plus immunotherapy. The receptor source for this set is a male donor with prostate cancer. Both conserved end residues are part of each CDR3. The D gene is left open where the match is weak. Clone size, where shown, is once, few, many, or a class for clones that have expanded.

abundance,v_gene,d_gene,j_gene,CDR3nt,CDR3aa
.,TRBV9,.,TRBJ2-6,TGTGCCAGCAGCGCGCGACTCCCCTCCGGGGCCAACGTCCTGACTTTC,CASSARLPSGANVLTF
few,TRBV12-3/TRBV12-4,.,TRBJ2-6,TGTGCCAGCAGTCCCCACCGGGGGTCTGGGGCCAACGTCCTGACTTTC,CASSPHRGSGANVLTF
many,TRBV7-2,.,TRBJ2-7,TGTGCCAGCAGAACCGGACCTGGGGTCTCCTACGAGCAGTACTTC,CASRTGPGVSYEQYF
many,TRBV19,TRBD1,TRBJ2-7,TGTGCCAGTAGCCGGGACAGTAAGACCTACGAGCAGTACTTC,CASSRDSKTYEQYF
many,TRBV6-6,.,TRBJ2-7,TGTGCCAGCAGGGACAGTGCTAGCTACGAGCAGTACTTC,CASRDSASYEQYF
many,TRBV19,.,TRBJ2-7,TGTGCCAGTAGTACCGAGGGGACGTCCAGCTACGAGCAGTACTTC,CASSTEGTSSYEQYF
.,TRBV28,TRBD2,TRBJ2-3,TGTGCCAGCAGTTCCCAGACTAGCGGGAGGTGGGATACGCAGTATTTT,CASSSQTSGRWDTQYF
many,TRBV28,.,TRBJ1-6,TGTGCCAGCAGTTTCTTGGACGGGAATTCACCCCTCCACTTT,CASSFLDGNSPLHF
many,TRBV28,.,TRBJ2-5,TGTGCCAGCAGTTCCCCGGGTGTCCCACAAGAGACCCAGTACTTC,CASSSPGVPQETQYF
many,TRBV29-1,TRBD2,TRBJ2-1,TGCAGCGCCGAAGCCGGGACTATGTACAATGAGCAGTTCTTC,CSAEAGTMYNEQFF
many,TRBV12-5,.,TRBJ2-3,TGTGCTAGTGGCCCATCTAGCACAGATACGCAGTATTTT,CASGPSSTDTQYF
many,TRBV20-1,TRBD2,TRBJ2-2,TGCAGTGCTAGAGATTTGGGGGGGACTGGGGAGCTGTTTTTT,CSARDLGGTGELFF
.,TRBV3-1,TRBD1,TRBJ1-5,TGTGCCAGCAGCCTGACGACAGGGGATCAGCCCCAGCATTTT,CASSLTTGDQPQHF
many,TRBV7-2,.,TRBJ1-1,TGTGCCAGCAGCCCACAGACAGGGAACACTGAAGCTTTCTTT,CASSPQTGNTEAFF
many,TRBV20-1,.,TRBJ1-2,TGCAGTGCTAGAGGGGGTAGCTATGGCTACACCTTC,CSARGGSYGYTF
many,TRBV6-5,.,TRBJ2-1,TGTGCCAGCAGTTACAACACCTTGAGCTCCTACAATGAGCAGTTCTTC,CASSYNTLSSYNEQFF
.,TRBV28,TRBD1,TRBJ1-1,TGTGCCGGGTCCCGGGACAGGGACACTGAAGCTTTCTTT,CAGSRDRDTEAFF
many,TRBV5-4,.,TRBJ2-4,TGTGCCAGCAGCTTGGAAGGGGGACTCAAAAACATTCAGTACTTC,CASSLEGGLKNIQYF
many,TRBV19,TRBD1,TRBJ2-7,TGTGCCAGTAGCGAGAACAGGGGGCGAGACTACGAGCAGTACTTC,CASSENRGRDYEQYF
many,TRBV11-1,.,TRBJ2-1,TGTGCCAGCAGCCTCCGTTTAGATAGCTCCTACAATGAGCAGTTCTTC,CASSLRLDSSYNEQFF
few,TRBV28,TRBD1,TRBJ2-3,TGTGCCAGCAGCCAATCCGGGACAGGGATTGCAGATACGCAGTATTTT,CASSQSGTGIADTQYF
few,TRBV4-1,.,TRBJ2-7,TGCGCCAGCAGCAGAGAAGTAGCGTCCCACTACGAGCAGTACTTC,CASSREVASHYEQYF
many,TRBV29-1,.,TRBJ2-1,TGCAGCGGCGGGCGAACGGATAGTAATGAGCAGTTCTTC,CSGGRTDSNEQFF
many,TRBV12-3/TRBV12-4,TRBD1,TRBJ2-7,TGTGCCAGCAGTTCAGGACAGGGGACCTACGAGCAGTACTTC,CASSSGQGTYEQYF
many,TRBV19,TRBD2,TRBJ2-3,TGTGCCAGTAGTATGGGACTAGCGGGGAGCACAGATACGCAGTATTTT,CASSMGLAGSTDTQYF
many,TRBV28,.,TRBJ1-5,TGTGCCAGCAGTTTCGGGGGGCTAATGCCCCAGCATTTT,CASSFGGLMPQHF
many,TRBV5-1,TRBD2,TRBJ2-3,TGCGCCAGCAGGCTGAGGACTAGCGGGACTACAGATACGCAGTATTTT,CASRLRTSGTTDTQYF
many,TRBV30,TRBD1,TRBJ2-2,TGTGCCTGGAGAAGCAGGGGGCAATCCACCGGGGAGCTGTTTTTT,CAWRSRGQSTGELFF
many,TRBV12-3/TRBV12-4,TRBD1,TRBJ1-3,TGTGCCAGCGGGTGGACAGGGATTCGCTCTGGAAACACCATATATTTT,CASGWTGIRSGNTIYF
many,TRBV5-4,.,TRBJ2-3,TGTGCCAGCAGCTCCGGGACTGCAGACCCGTATTTT,CASSSGTADPYF
many,TRBV10-3,.,TRBJ2-5,TGTGCCACTCGGGACGCCGGGGAGACCCAGTACTTC,CATRDAGETQYF
many,TRBV28,TRBD2,TRBJ2-7,TGTGCCAGCAGTTTCCCGACTAGCGGGCGGGTCTCTGGGGAGCAGTACTTC,CASSFPTSGRVSGEQYF
many,TRBV2,TRBD2,TRBJ2-3,TGTGCCAGCAGTGAAGCAGAACTAGCGGCAGATACGCAGTATTTT,CASSEAELAADTQYF
many,TRBV20-1,TRBD2,TRBJ2-1,TGCAGTGCTAGAGATAGGGCGGGAGGAATCTACAATGAGCAGTTCTTC,CSARDRAGGIYNEQFF
many,TRBV2,TRBD1,TRBJ2-5,TGTGCCAGCAGTTTACAGGGGGGCCAAGAGACCCAGTACTTC,CASSLQGGQETQYF
.,TRBV20-1,.,TRBJ1-5,TGCAGTGCTAGAGGAGAACGTCTTAGCAATCAGCCCCAGCATTTT,CSARGERLSNQPQHF
many,TRBV29-1,.,TRBJ2-7,TGCAGCGGGGGGAGCGGCTTAACGACCTACGAGCAGTACTTC,CSGGSGLTTYEQYF
many,TRBV28,TRBD1,TRBJ1-5,TGTGCCAGCAGTTACCGGACAGGGCGGAATCAGCCCCAGCATTTT,CASSYRTGRNQPQHF
many,TRBV6-2/TRBV6-3,.,TRBJ1-1,TGTGCCAGCAGTTACATCCCCATGAACACTGAAGCTTTCTTT,CASSYIPMNTEAFF
many,TRBV29-1,.,TRBJ2-7,TGCAGCGTTCCCTCCGAGGGCTCCTACGAGCAGTACTTC,CSVPSEGSYEQYF
.,TRBV2,TRBD2,TRBJ2-5,TGTGCCAGCAGTGCCCGACTAGCGGGAGAGACCCAGTACTTC,CASSARLAGETQYF